Following are 16 T cell receptor beta chains from one sample sequenced in a study of blood T cell repertoires in COVID-19. Assay used: immunoSEQ multiplex PCR; TCRdb lists only in-frame clones, some missing. Of about 70,000 clones listed, approximately 83% are singletons. Input material: peripheral blood. The receptors originated from a human donor in a cohort sampled during active COVID-19.

The rearrangement uses TRBV2 and TRBJ1-6; perhaps TRBD1 as D (6 bases). CDR1 and CDR2 (germline): SNHLY, FYNNEI. Trimming took off 5 bases at V and 0 bases at J, with 14 bases between the two ends. CDR3 size: 17 residues. The CDR3 sequence is CASSRGDYSSYNSPLHF. The CDR3 DNA follows: TGTGCCAGCAGTAGGGGGGACTATAGCTCCTATAATTCACCCCTCCACTTT.

The chain is built from TRBV30 and TRBJ1-4, with D maybe TRBD1 (5 bases). CDR1 and CDR2 (germline): GTSNPN, SVGIG (reference sequence). V shed 5 bases and J shed 8 bases, with 12 bases lying between them. The CDR3 is 12 amino acids. CDR3: CAWEGVTEKLFF. As DNA, the CDR3 is TGTGCCTGGGAAGGGGTGACGGAAAAACTGTTTTTT.

The gene calls are TRBV2 and TRBJ2-1, with 7 positions matching TRBD1. The CDR3 totals 17 residues. CDR1 is SNHLY and CDR2 is FYNNEI in the germline V gene. J was trimmed by 4 bases and V by 3 bases; bases with no gene match: 12. The CDR3 DNA reads TGTGCCAGCAGTGACGTCCTTCCAGGGGGTGGGTACAATGAGCAGTTCTTC. It specifies CASSDVLPGGGYNEQFF.

The V and J genes are TRBV14 and TRBJ2-7, with D perhaps TRBD1 (6 bases). The CDR3 has 13 amino acids. The V end was cut by 2 bases, the J end by 4 bases, with 9 bases between. Germline CDR1 reads SGHDN; CDR2 reads FVKESK. The CDR3, as DNA: TGTGCCAGCAGCCAATTACAGGGTTACGAGCAGTACTTC. Protein sequence: CASSQLQGYEQYF.

In this sample, this clone turned up once. This chain connects TRBV20-1 to TRBJ2-7; TRBD1 agrees at 9 bases. The junction had 12 bases not matched to a gene; V was cut back by 3 bases and J by 6 bases. Germline CDR1 reads DFQATT; CDR2 reads SNEGSKA (reference sequence). This CDR3 has 15 amino acids. The CDR3 is CSASDPGQGPGEQYF. CDR3 in DNA: TGCAGTGCTAGTGACCCGGGACAGGGTCCGGGCGAGCAGTACTTC.

The chain links TRBV30 to TRBJ2-3; TRBD2 agrees at 7 bases. J was trimmed by 4 bases and V by 3 bases; bases with no gene match: 1. The CDR3 totals 12 residues. CDR1 GTSNPN and CDR2 SVGIG come from the germline V gene (reference sequence). The CDR3 here is CAWRAGADTQYF. The CDR3 DNA reads as TGTGCCTGGAGGGCGGGGGCAGATACGCAGTATTTT. The variable domain in full, with the rest retrieved from reference TRBV30 and TRBJ2-3, is SQTIHQWPATLVQPVGSPLSLECTVEGTSNPNLYWYRQAAGRGLQLLFYSVGIGQISSEVPQNLSASRPQDRQFILSSKKLLLSDSGFYLCAWRAGADTQYFGPGTRLTVL.

This sequence joins TRBV19 and TRBJ1-2; tentatively, D is TRBD1 (5 bases). Per germline, CDR1 LNHDA and CDR2 SQIVND (reference sequence). Trimming removed 5 bases from V and 7 bases from J, with 11 bases in between. The CDR3 contains 12 residues. CDR3 nucleotide sequence: TGTGCCAGTAGTCTCGGGGGTCCTGGCTACACCTTC. This codes for CASSLGGPGYTF.

The genes are TRBV6-5 and TRBJ1-4; no firm D call. The CDR3 sequence is 13 residues long. The germline V and J ends were trimmed by 7 bases and 4 bases, with 10 bases remaining between them. Germline values: CDR1 MNHEY, CDR2 SVGAGI. As DNA, the CDR3 is TGTGCCAGCACAGGCAGGCTTAATGAAAAACTGTTTTTT. Protein sequence: CASTGRLNEKLFF.

The genes are TRBV15 and TRBJ2-7; unclear D gene. Trimming took 0 bases from V and 3 from J, leaving 6 bases between them. CDR1 and CDR2 (germline): LNHNV, YYDKDF (reference sequence). The CDR3 covers 13 residues. DNA for the CDR3: TGTGCCACCAGCAGAGATCAGATCTACGAGCAGTACTTC. It translates to CATSRDQIYEQYF. Filled out from reference TRBV15 and TRBJ2-7, the complete variable domain reads DAMVIQNPRYQVTQFGKPVTLSCSQTLNHNVMYWYQQKSSQAPKLLFHYYDKDFNNEADTPDNFQSRRPNTSFCFLDIRSPGLGDTAMYLCATSRDQIYEQYFGPGTRLTVT.

This chain links TRBV10-1 with TRBJ2-3; D gene uncertain. The CDR3 has 11 amino acids. Germline V gene sequence: CDR1 WNHNN, CDR2 SYGVQD (reference sequence). The germline V and J ends were trimmed by 7 bases and 6 bases, with 8 bases remaining between them. CDR3 DNA sequence: TGCGCCAGCATGAAAGAGGATACGCAGTATTTT. Translated, it gives CASMKEDTQYF.

The rearrangement joins TRBV5-8 to TRBJ1-4, with unresolved D. Per the germline V gene, CDR1 is SGHTS and CDR2 is YDEGEE. V was trimmed by 2 bases and J by 4 bases, leaving 9 bases between them. CDR3 length: 14 residues. The CDR3, as DNA: TGTGCCAGCAGCTTCTCACAAGTTAATGAAAAACTGTTTTTT. It yields the protein CASSFSQVNEKLFF.

This clone was observed once. The V and J genes are TRBV2 and TRBJ2-2, with a possible D match to TRBD1 (6 bases). CDR3 length equals 15 residues. The V end lost 6 bases, the J end lost 0 bases, and 11 bases lay between the germline ends. The germline CDR1 and CDR2 sequences are SNHLY and FYNNEI. CDR3 sequence: CASSQGRANTGELFF. Here the CDR3 DNA reads TGTGCCAGCAGCCAGGGGCGAGCGAACACCGGGGAGCTGTTTTTT.

Only a few counts were recorded for this clone. This chain uses TRBV29-1 with TRBJ2-5; perhaps TRBD2 as D (5 bases). The CDR3 loop spans 12 amino acids. Germline V CDR1 and CDR2: SQVTM, ANQGSEA. V dropped 4 bases and J dropped 5 bases, with 11 bases sitting between them. The CDR3 spells CSVAPGGETQYF. Here the CDR3 DNA reads TGCAGCGTTGCGCCGGGCGGGGAGACCCAGTACTTC.

This clone was counted once. The chain is built from TRBV29-1 and TRBJ2-7, with 8 positions matching TRBD1. Germline CDR1 SQVTM, CDR2 ANQGSEA. V lost 1 base to trimming and J lost 3 bases; unmatched junction nucleotides: 11. CDR3 length equals 16 residues. The CDR3 reads CSVEGAGTGPNYEQYF. CDR3 DNA sequence: TGCAGCGTTGAAGGAGCAGGGACAGGACCAAACTACGAGCAGTACTTC.

This chain uses TRBV5-6 with TRBJ1-2; D is perhaps TRBD1 (5 bases). The germline CDR1 and CDR2 sequences are SGHDT and YYEEEE. Trimming cost V 5 bases and J 4 bases, with 9 bases left between them. The CDR3 loop spans 12 amino acids. CDR3 nucleotide sequence: TGTGCCAGCAGAAGGGGCGGCTATGGCTACACCTTC. Translation: CASRRGGYGYTF.

V usage is TRBV7-2 and J usage is TRBJ2-1, with TRBD2 matching over 7 bases. The trim removed 5 bases at V and 7 bases at J, leaving 11 bases unmatched. The CDR3 is 15 amino acids. From germline, CDR1 is SGHTA and CDR2 FQGNSA. Here the CDR3 reads CASSGGGLSGNEQFF. The CDR3 DNA reads as TGTGCCAGCAGCGGCGGGGGTCTGTCGGGAAATGAGCAGTTCTTC.